This TCR beta chain was identified during a study of cytomegalovirus exposure and HLA in healthy donors. Worth noting for this clone: What it binds is unknown.

Profiling relied on immunoSEQ multiplex PCR, and the TCRdb table lists in-frame clones only, not all of them. The sample lists over 150,000 clones; around 84% were seen once. Points from the study as a whole: Subsequent analysis revealed that first-cohort TCR clusters tended to co-occur in the approximately 120 validation repertoires. Investigators reported some 150 TCR beta chains as tied to cytomegalovirus.

The germline V gene encodes CDR1 SGHNT and CDR2 YYREEE (reference sequence). V was clipped by 4 bases and J by 9 bases, with 14 bases between them. This CDR3 has 12 residues. The V call is TRBV5-4, the J call TRBJ2-7, with TRBD1 as a possible D gene (6 bases). This TCR was recovered from a human donor in good health. Sequencing was carried out using PBMCs. The CDR3 nucleotides read TGTGCCAGCAGCGAACCGACAGGCCGGCAGTACTTC. The encoded protein is CASSEPTGRQYF.